This TCR beta chain derives from a study of T cells in Graves' hyperthyroidism and ophthalmopathy. Subjects aged 18 to 65 presented with newly diagnosed hyperthyroidism of less than 2 months' duration. Fresh peripheral blood, 10 ml, yielded the PBMCs. From RNA transcripts, TCR beta CDR3 regions were amplified. Initially, a first-round RT-PCR of the TCR CDR3 employed the HTBI primer set. TCRdb analysed the multiplex PCR reads with MiXCR anew, one entry per CDR3 protein. The sample lists approximately 590,000 distinct CDR3 sequences; 15% to 18% were seen once. This clonotype has ten or more counts. CDR1 and CDR2 from the germline V gene are SGHTA and FQGNSA. This CDR3 spans 14 amino acids. V dropped 3 bases and J dropped 1; count of bases not matched to a gene: 2.

The receptor comes from a woman aged 25 to 39 with Graves' hyperthyroidism. The V gene is TRBV7-2, the J gene TRBJ2-5, with 7 bases identical to TRBD2. Input material: blood. This chain's CDR3 is CASSLSGIQETQYF. The CDR3 DNA reads as TGTGCCAGCAGCTTGAGCGGGATCCAAGAGACCCAGTACTTC.